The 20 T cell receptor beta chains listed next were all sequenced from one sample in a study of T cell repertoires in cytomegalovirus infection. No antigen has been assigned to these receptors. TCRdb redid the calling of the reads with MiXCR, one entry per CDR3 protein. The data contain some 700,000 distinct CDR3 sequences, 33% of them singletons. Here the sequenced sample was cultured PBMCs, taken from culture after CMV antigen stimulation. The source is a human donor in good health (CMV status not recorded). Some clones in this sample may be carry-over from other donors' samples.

The CDR3 loop reads CASSVRQGDGYTF. Here the CDR3 DNA reads TGTGCCAGCAGTGTCCGACAGGGAGATGGCTACACCTTC. The chain combines TRBV12-3 or TRBV12-4 with TRBJ1-2, with 7 nucleotides matching TRBD1. The CDR3 runs 13 residues. V shed 5 bases, J shed 6 bases, and the junction held 6 bases outside the gene matches.

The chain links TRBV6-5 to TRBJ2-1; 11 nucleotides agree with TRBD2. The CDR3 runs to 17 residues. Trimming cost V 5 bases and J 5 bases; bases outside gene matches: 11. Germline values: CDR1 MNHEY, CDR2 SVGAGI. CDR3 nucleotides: TGTGCCAGCAGTCAGACTAGCGGGGCCCCCCCCCACAATGAGCAGTTCTTC. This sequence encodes CASSQTSGAPPHNEQFF.

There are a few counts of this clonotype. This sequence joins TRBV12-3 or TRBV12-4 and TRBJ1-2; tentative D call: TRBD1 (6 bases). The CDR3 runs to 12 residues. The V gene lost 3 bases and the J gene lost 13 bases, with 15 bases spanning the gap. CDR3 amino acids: CASSFWGAVGTF. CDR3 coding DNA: TGTGCCAGCAGTTTTTGGGGGGCGGTAGGCACCTTC.

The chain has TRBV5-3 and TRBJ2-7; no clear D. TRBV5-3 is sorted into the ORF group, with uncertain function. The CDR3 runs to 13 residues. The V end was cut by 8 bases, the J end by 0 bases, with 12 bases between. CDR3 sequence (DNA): TGTGCCAGCCAATCGAGCCACTCCTACGAGCAGTACTTC. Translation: CASQSSHSYEQYF.

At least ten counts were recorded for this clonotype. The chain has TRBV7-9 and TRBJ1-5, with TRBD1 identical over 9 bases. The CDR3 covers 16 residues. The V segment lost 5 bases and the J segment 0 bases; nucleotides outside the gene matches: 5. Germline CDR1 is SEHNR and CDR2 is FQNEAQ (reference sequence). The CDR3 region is CASSPGTGNSNQPQHF. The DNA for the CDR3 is TGTGCCAGCAGCCCCGGGACAGGGAATAGCAATCAGCCCCAGCATTTT.

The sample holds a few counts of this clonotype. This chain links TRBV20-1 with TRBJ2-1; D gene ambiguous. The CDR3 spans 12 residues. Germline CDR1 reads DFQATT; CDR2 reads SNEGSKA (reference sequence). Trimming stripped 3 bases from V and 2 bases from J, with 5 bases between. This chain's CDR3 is CSASPAYNEQFF. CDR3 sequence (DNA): TGCAGTGCTAGTCCGGCCTACAATGAGCAGTTCTTC.

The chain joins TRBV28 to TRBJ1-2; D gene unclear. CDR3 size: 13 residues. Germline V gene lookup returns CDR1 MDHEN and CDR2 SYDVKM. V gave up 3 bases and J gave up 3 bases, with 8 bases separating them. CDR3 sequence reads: CASSFGEDYGYTF. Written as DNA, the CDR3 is TGTGCCAGCAGTTTTGGGGAGGACTATGGCTACACCTTC.

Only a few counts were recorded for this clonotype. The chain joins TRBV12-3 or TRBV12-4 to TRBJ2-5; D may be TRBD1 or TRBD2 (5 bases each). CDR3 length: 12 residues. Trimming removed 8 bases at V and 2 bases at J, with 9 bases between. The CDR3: CASRWGQETQYF. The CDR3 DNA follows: TGTGCCAGCCGGTGGGGGCAAGAGACCCAGTACTTC.

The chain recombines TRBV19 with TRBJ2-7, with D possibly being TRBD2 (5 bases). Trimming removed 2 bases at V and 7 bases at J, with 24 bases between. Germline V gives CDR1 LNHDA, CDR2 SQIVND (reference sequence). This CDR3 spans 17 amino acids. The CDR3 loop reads CASSIPSGRVHTGEQYF. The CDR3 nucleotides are TGTGCCAGTAGTATACCCTCGGGAAGGGTTCATACGGGGGAGCAGTACTTC.

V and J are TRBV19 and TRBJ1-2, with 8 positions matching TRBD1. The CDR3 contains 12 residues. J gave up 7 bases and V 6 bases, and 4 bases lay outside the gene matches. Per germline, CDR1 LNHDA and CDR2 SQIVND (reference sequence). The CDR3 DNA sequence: TGTGCCAGTAGGGACAGGGTTCTTGGCTACACCTTC. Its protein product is CASRDRVLGYTF.

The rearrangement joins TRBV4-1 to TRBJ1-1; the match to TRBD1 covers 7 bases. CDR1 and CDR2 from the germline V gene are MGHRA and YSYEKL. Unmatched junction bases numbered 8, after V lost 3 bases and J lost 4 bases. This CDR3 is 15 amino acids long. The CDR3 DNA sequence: TGCGCCAGCAGCCAGGCCCCCAGGGGGTTCACTGAAGCTTTCTTT. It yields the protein CASSQAPRGFTEAFF.

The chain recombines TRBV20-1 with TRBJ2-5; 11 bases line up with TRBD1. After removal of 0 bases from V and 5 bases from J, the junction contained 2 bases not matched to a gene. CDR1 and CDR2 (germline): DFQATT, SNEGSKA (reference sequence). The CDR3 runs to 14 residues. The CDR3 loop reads CSARDRTGGETQYF. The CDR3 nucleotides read TGCAGTGCTAGAGATAGGACAGGGGGCGAGACCCAGTACTTC.

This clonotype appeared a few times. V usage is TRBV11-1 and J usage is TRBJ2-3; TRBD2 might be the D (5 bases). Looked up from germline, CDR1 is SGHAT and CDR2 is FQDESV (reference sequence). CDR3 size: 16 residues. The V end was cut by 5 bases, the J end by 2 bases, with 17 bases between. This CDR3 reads CASSPTEAEPTDTQYF. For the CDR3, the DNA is TGTGCCAGCAGCCCCACCGAAGCGGAGCCCACAGATACGCAGTATTTT. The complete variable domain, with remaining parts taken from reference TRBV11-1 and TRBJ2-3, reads EAEVAQSPRYKITEKSQAVAFWCDPISGHATLYWYRQILGQGPELLVQFQDESVVDDSQLPKDRFSAERLKGVDSTLKIQPAELGDSAMYLCASSPTEAEPTDTQYFGPGTRLTVL.

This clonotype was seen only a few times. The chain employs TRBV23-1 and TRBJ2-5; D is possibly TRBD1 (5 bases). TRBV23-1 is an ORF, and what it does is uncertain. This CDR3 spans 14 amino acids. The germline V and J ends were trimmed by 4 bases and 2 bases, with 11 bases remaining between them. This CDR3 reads CASSPDTVQETQYF. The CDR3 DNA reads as TGCGCCAGCAGTCCGGACACCGTACAAGAGACCCAGTACTTC.

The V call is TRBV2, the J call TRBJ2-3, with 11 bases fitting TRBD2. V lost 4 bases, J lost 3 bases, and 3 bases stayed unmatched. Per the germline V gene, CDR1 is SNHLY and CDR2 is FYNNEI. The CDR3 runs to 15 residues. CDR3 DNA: TGTGCCAGCAGTGGAGCTAGCGGGGGGACAGATACGCAGTATTTT. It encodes CASSGASGGTDTQYF.

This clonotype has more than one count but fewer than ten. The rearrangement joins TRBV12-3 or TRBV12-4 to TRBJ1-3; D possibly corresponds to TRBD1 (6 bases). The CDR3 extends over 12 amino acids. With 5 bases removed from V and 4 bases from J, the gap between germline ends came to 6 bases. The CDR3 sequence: CASSTGGNTIYF. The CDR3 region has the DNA TGTGCCAGCAGTACAGGGGGAAACACCATATATTTT.

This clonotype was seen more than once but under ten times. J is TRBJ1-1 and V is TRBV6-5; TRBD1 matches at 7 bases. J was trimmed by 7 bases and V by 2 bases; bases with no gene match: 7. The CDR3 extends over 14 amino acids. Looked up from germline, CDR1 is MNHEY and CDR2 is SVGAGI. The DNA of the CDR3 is TGTGCCAGCAGTTACGACAGGGCGGTGCGTGAAGCTTTCTTT. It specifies CASSYDRAVREAFF.

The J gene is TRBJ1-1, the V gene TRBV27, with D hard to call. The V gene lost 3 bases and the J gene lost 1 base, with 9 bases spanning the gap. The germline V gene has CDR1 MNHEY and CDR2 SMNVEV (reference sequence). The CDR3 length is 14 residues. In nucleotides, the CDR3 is TGTGCCAGCAGTTTGGGCAGCCCGAACACTGAAGCTTTCTTT. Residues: CASSLGSPNTEAFF.

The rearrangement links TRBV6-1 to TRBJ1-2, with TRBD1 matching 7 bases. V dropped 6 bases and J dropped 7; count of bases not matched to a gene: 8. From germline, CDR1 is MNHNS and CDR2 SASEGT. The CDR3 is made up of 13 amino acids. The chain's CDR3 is CASSAPGGTGYTF. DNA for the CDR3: TGTGCCAGCAGCGCACCAGGGGGTACTGGCTACACCTTC.

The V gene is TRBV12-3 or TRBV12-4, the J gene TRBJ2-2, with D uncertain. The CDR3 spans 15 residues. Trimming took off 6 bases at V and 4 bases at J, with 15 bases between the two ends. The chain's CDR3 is CASSRFTVATGELFF. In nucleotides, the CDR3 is TGTGCCAGCAGCCGATTCACAGTTGCCACCGGGGAGCTGTTTTTT.